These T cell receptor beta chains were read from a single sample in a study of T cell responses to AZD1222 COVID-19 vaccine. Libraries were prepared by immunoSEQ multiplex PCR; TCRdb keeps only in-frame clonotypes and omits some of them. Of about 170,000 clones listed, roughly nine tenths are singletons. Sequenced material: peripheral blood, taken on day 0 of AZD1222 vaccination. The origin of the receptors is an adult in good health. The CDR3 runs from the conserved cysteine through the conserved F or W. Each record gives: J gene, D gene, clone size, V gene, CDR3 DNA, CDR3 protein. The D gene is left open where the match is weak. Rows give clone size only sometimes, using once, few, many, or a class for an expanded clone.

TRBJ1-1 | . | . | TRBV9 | TGTGCCAGCAGCTTACCGGGTCGCCGAGCTTTCTTT | CASSLPGRRAFF
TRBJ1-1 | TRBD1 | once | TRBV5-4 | TGTGCCAGCACCCGGGACAGTACTGAAGCTTTCTTT | CASTRDSTEAFF
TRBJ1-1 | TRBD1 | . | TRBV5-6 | TGTGCCAGCAGCTTGGTGGACAGGGCTAACACTGAAGCTTTCTTT | CASSLVDRANTEAFF
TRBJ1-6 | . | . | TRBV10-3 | TGTGCCATCAGTCCACAGGGAGATTCACCCCTCCACTTT | CAISPQGDSPLHF
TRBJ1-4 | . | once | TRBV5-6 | TGTGCCAGCAGCTGGGGGGGCAGTAAACTGTTTTTT | CASSWGGSKLFF
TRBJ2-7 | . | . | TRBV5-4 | TGTGCCAGCAGCTCCGAGAGCTCCGAGCAGTACTTC | CASSSESSEQYF
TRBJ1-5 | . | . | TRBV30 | TGTGCCTGGAGTGTACGGCAGGGAAATCAGCCCCAGCATTTT | CAWSVRQGNQPQHF
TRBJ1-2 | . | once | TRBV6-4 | TGTGCCAGCAGTGACTCTGGAGGGAACTATGGCTACACCTTC | CASSDSGGNYGYTF
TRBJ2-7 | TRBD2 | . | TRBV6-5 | TGTGCCAGCAGTAGTGGGAGGGGTACCTACGAGCAGTACTTC | CASSSGRGTYEQYF
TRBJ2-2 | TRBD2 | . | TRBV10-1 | TGCGCCAGCGCGGGACTAGCGGGAGTTTCCGGGGAGCTGTTTTTT | CASAGLAGVSGELFF
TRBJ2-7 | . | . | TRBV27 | TGTGCCAGCAGTAGCCCGGCGGGACATCCCTACGAGCAGTACTTC | CASSSPAGHPYEQYF
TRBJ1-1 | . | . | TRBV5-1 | TGCGCCAGCAGCTTGATTGACACTGAAGCTTTCTTT | CASSLIDTEAFF
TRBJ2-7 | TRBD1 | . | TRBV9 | TGTGCCAGCAGCGTGGGGACAGGGACTACCTACGAGCAGTACTTC | CASSVGTGTTYEQYF
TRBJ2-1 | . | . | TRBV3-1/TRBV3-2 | TGTGCCAGCAGCCAAGATAGTTTATACAATGAGCAGTTCTTC | CASSQDSLYNEQFF
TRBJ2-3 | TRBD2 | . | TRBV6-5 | TGTGCCAGCACCCTAGCGGGAACAGATACGCAGTATTTT | CASTLAGTDTQYF
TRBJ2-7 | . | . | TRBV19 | TGTGCCAGTAGTATTGGCCGAGCCTACGAGCAGTACTTC | CASSIGRAYEQYF
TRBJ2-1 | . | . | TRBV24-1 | TGTGCCACCAGTGATCTTTATGAGCAGTTCTTC | CATSDLYEQFF
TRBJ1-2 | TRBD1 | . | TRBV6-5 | TGTGCCAGCGTCGACAGGGGAAGAAACTATGGCTACACCTTC | CASVDRGRNYGYTF
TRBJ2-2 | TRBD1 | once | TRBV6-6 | TGTGCCAGCAGTTACTTGACAGGGGATGGCACCGGGGAGCTGTTTTTT | CASSYLTGDGTGELFF
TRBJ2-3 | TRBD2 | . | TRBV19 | TGTGCCAGTAGTATGCCCTTTACTAGCGGGAGACCAGATACGCAGTATTTT | CASSMPFTSGRPDTQYF
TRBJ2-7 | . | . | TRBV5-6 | TGTGCCAGCAGCTTGGCCTTCGGAACAGCCTACGAGCAGTACTTC | CASSLAFGTAYEQYF
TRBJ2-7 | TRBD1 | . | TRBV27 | TGTGCCAGCAGTCCACTCCGGACAGGGCCCTCCTACGAGCAGTACTTC | CASSPLRTGPSYEQYF
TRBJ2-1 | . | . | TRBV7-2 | TGTGCCAGCACCCAGGCTAGAGATGAGCAGTTCTTC | CASTQARDEQFF
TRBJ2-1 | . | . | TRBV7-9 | TGTGCCAGCAGCTTAGCGGGACCACGGGATGAGCAGTTCTTC | CASSLAGPRDEQFF
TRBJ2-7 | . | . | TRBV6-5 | TGTGCCAGCAGGGCAGGGATATACGAGCAGTACTTC | CASRAGIYEQYF
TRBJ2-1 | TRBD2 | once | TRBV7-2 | TGTGCCAGCAGCATAAGCGGGGGGTACAATGAGCAGTTCTTC | CASSISGGYNEQFF
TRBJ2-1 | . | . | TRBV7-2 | TGTGCCAGCAGCTTAGCCACTAGCCGGTACAATGAGCAGTTCTTC | CASSLATSRYNEQFF
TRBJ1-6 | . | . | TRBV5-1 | TGCGCCAGCAGCTTGGGCACCGATTCACCCCTCCACTTT | CASSLGTDSPLHF
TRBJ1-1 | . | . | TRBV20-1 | TGCACCGGGGAGGGGTTGACTGAAGCTTTCTTT | CTGEGLTEAFF
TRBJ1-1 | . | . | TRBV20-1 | TGCAGTGCTAGTGCCCCGGGACGTATGAACACTGAAGCTTTCTTT | CSASAPGRMNTEAFF
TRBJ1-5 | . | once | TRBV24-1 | TGTGCCACCAGTCCGGGGGCCGGTCAGCCCCAGCATTTT | CATSPGAGQPQHF